This TCR beta chain was captured in a study of OX40 agonist ivuxolimab in advanced cancers. The wider study: Patients assigned to dose escalation were diagnosed with hepatocellular carcinoma, melanoma, renal cell or head and neck cancer.

Using immunoSEQ multiplex PCR, the repertoire was profiled, and TCRdb retains in-frame clones only, with some absent. The table records approximately 66,000 clones, around 83% of them present only once. Broader study findings: Both blood CD4+ and CD8+ T cells showed clonal growth by week 6 at 0.1 to 3.0 mg/kg. CD8+ T cells were the subset that, on average, had more expanded clones than CD4+.

As concerns this clone: Its antigen is as yet unknown.

The CDR3 length is 14 residues. The V segment lost 6 bases and the J segment 2 bases; nucleotides outside the gene matches: 6. The germline V gene has CDR1 KGHSH and CDR2 LQKENI. The sequence derives from an adult with an advanced solid tumor such as melanoma, head and neck, liver or kidney cancer. The V and J genes are TRBV18 and TRBJ2-5; TRBD2 matches at 7 bases. The source material was CD4+ or CD8+ T cells sorted from blood, sampled in a trial of the OX40 agonist ivuxolimab. The CDR3 here is CASSPTGGQETQYF. The CDR3 DNA sequence: TGTGCCAGCTCCCCAACGGGGGGACAAGAGACCCAGTACTTC.